A single sample is the source of the 3 T cell receptor beta chains below, sequenced in a study of T-cell memory formation after mild COVID-19. One entry per CDR3 protein results from TCRdb running MiXCR on the 5' RACE reads. Among 90,000 to 130,000 distinct CDR3 sequences listed, roughly a sixth were seen once. The source material was PBMCs or a T cell subset sorted from them (not recorded which). These receptors came from a man between 18 and 29 years old who had mild COVID-19 (a few samples of this study predate the infection). Cell type and time point are not known.

This clonotype was counted only a few times. The chain has TRBV5-1 and TRBJ1-3, with D hard to call. Looked up from germline, CDR1 is SGHRS and CDR2 is YFSETQ. V lost 0 bases and J lost 0, with 4 bases in between. The CDR3 is 14 amino acids. DNA of the CDR3: TGCGCCAGCAGCTTGGACTTCTCTGGAAACACCATATATTTT. This translates into CASSLDFSGNTIYF.

This clonotype was seen a few times. The V call is TRBV7-3, the J call TRBJ2-3; 7 nucleotides align to TRBD2. The V and J ends lost 2 bases and 1 base, in that order; junction bases with no gene match: 6. Germline loops: CDR1 SGHTA, CDR2 FQGTGA. This CDR3 comprises 16 residues. The CDR3 reads CASSLYPSGGTDTQYF. CDR3 bases: TGTGCCAGCAGCTTATACCCTAGCGGCGGCACAGATACGCAGTATTTT.

The chain uses TRBV5-1 and TRBJ2-5; D gene uncertain. The V and J ends lost 2 bases and 0 bases respectively, with 8 bases between them. Germline CDR1 and CDR2: SGHRS and YFSETQ. The CDR3 loop spans 14 amino acids. The DNA for the CDR3 is TGCGCCAGCAGCTTATCCGGGTACCAAGAGACCCAGTACTTC. Its protein product is CASSLSGYQETQYF.